The 17 T cell receptor beta chains below were found in one sample sequenced in a study of shared clonotypes between healthy human individuals. Terminally differentiated effector memory CD45RA+ cells were left out of the naive CD8 fraction, which was CD45RO-negative and positively selected for CCR7. The table came from immunoSEQ multiplex PCR; TCRdb's copy has only in-frame clones and leaves some out. Seen here are roughly 2.1 million clones, 93% observed once, and the top ten hold 1.5% to 2%. Sequenced input: naive CD8+ T cells from PBMCs. The receptor source for this set is a man aged 18 to 35 in good health. Some clones in this sample may be carry-over from other donors' samples.

The chain has TRBV6-1 and TRBJ2-2, with 10 positions matching TRBD2. Germline values: CDR1 MNHNS, CDR2 SASEGT. CDR3 length: 15 amino acids. With V trimmed by 8 bases and J by 1 base, 4 bases remained unmatched. The CDR3 region has the DNA TGTGCCAGCCGAAGACTAGCGGGGAACACCGGGGAGCTGTTTTTT. Its protein product is CASRRLAGNTGELFF.

This clone has just a few counts. The sample contains more than one DNA sequence encoding this CDR3. V usage is TRBV9 and J usage is TRBJ2-3; D unresolved. V was trimmed by 0 bases and J by 4 bases, leaving 3 bases between them. Germline CDR1 SGDLS, CDR2 YYNGEE. The CDR3 is made up of 12 amino acids. CDR3 coding DNA: TGTGCCAGCAGCGTAGGATCAGATACGCAGTATTTT. Its translation: CASSVGSDTQYF. Looking up the rest from reference TRBV9 and TRBJ2-3 gives the full variable domain: DSGVTQTPKHLITATGQRVTLRCSPRSGDLSVYWYQQSLDQGLQFLIQYYNGEERAKGNILERFSAQQFPDLHSELNLSSLELGDSALYFCASSVGSDTQYFGPGTRLTVL.

The chain is built from TRBV7-9 and TRBJ1-5; 10 bases line up with TRBD1. From germline, CDR1 is SEHNR and CDR2 FQNEAQ (reference sequence). Germline trimming cut 5 bases from V and 0 bases from J; bases unmatched to any gene: 4. CDR3 size: 16 residues. Written as DNA, the CDR3 is TGTGCCAGCAGCGGGACAGGGGCGGATAGCAATCAGCCCCAGCATTTT. Translated: CASSGTGADSNQPQHF.

This chain connects TRBV9 to TRBJ2-7; tentatively, D is TRBD1 or TRBD2 (6 bases each). This CDR3 contains 14 residues. Germline loops: CDR1 SGDLS, CDR2 YYNGEE. V was shortened by 0 bases and J by 7 bases, with 14 bases between the two germline ends. CDR3: CASSVGGAQSEQYF. DNA of the CDR3: TGTGCCAGCAGCGTAGGGGGGGCGCAGAGTGAGCAGTACTTC.

The gene calls are TRBV7-9 and TRBJ1-1; unclear D gene. From germline, CDR1 is SEHNR and CDR2 FQNEAQ (reference sequence). The CDR3 contains 15 residues. V gave up 3 bases and J gave up 1 base, with 12 bases separating them. The CDR3 loop reads CASSFNPGTNTEAFF. DNA for the CDR3: TGTGCCAGCAGCTTTAACCCGGGCACGAACACTGAAGCTTTCTTT.

The count of this clone is one. The chain links TRBV15 to TRBJ2-2; D not resolved. Germline V gene data show CDR1 as LNHNV and CDR2 as YYDKDF (reference sequence). This CDR3 has 17 residues. V lost 1 base and J 4 bases, leaving 16 bases between the germline ends. CDR3 in amino acids: CATSRVLGIMTTGELFF. The CDR3 bases are TGTGCCACCAGCAGAGTCCTGGGAATAATGACCACCGGGGAGCTGTTTTTT.

The chain is built from TRBV5-6 and TRBJ2-7; TRBD2 matches 11 bases. V lost 0 bases, J lost 3 bases, and 8 bases stayed unmatched. Germline V lookup: CDR1 SGHDT, CDR2 YYEEEE. The CDR3 is 17 residues long. The CDR3 spells CASSLALAGGSGYEQYF. CDR3 DNA: TGTGCCAGCAGCTTGGCCCTAGCGGGAGGATCTGGCTACGAGCAGTACTTC.

This clone came up a few times. The chain employs TRBV5-1 and TRBJ2-7, with D tentatively TRBD2 (6 bases). V lost 0 bases and J 0 bases, leaving 13 bases between the germline ends. Germline CDR1 and CDR2: SGHRS and YFSETQ. The CDR3 has 16 residues. DNA of the CDR3: TGCGCCAGCAGCTTGGGGCGCGGGATCGGCTCCTACGAGCAGTACTTC. Protein product: CASSLGRGIGSYEQYF.

With regard to this clone: A much larger clone differs from this one at a single base, so this may be a read error. Other DNA variants within this sample encode the same CDR3. The chain recombines TRBV7-8 with TRBJ1-1; D is ambiguous. The ends were cut back, 1 base at V and 0 bases at J, with 0 bases in the middle. Germline V gene data show CDR1 as SGHVS and CDR2 as FQNEAQ. This CDR3 contains 12 residues. The CDR3 protein is CASSLVNTEAFF. CDR3 in DNA: TGTGCCAGCAGCTTAGTGAACACTGAAGCTTTCTTT.

The J gene is TRBJ2-7, the V gene TRBV10-1; D remains unclear. The germline V gene has CDR1 WNHNN and CDR2 SYGVQD (reference sequence). V shed 1 base and J shed 5 bases, with 12 bases lying between them. The CDR3 runs 14 residues. CDR3 nucleotides: TGCGCCAGCAGTGAGTGGTCAGACGGTCACGAGCAGTACTTC. This gives the protein CASSEWSDGHEQYF.

This clone has just one count. The chain recombines TRBV4-1 with TRBJ2-7; D unresolved. V lost 1 base to trimming and J lost 3 bases, with 16 bases between them. In germline, CDR1 is MGHRA, CDR2 YSYEKL. This CDR3 region has 16 residues. The CDR3 coding sequence is TGCGCCAGCAGCCAAGTAGGTGGCAGGAGAGACTACGAGCAGTACTTC. It translates to CASSQVGGRRDYEQYF.

The CDR3 DNA follows: TGTGCCAGCAGCGTAACAGCGGGAGGGGGAAACATTCAGTACTTC. It codes for CASSVTAGGGNIQYF. The chain joins TRBV9 to TRBJ2-4, with TRBD2 matching 10 bases. This CDR3 is built from 15 residues. V shed 1 base, J shed 6 bases, and the junction held 4 bases outside the gene matches. Looked up from germline, CDR1 is SGDLS and CDR2 is YYNGEE.

The chain couples TRBV15 to TRBJ1-5; D possibly corresponds to TRBD1 (5 bases). Trimming pared 5 bases from V and 6 bases from J, leaving 11 bases between. The CDR3 loop spans 13 amino acids. The germline gives CDR1 LNHNV, CDR2 YYDKDF (reference sequence). The CDR3 sequence: CATSQGFGQPQHF. The CDR3 coding sequence is TGTGCCACCAGCCAGGGTTTCGGTCAGCCCCAGCATTTT.

The chain has TRBV7-3 and TRBJ1-2, with 9 nucleotides matching TRBD1. Germline loops: CDR1 SGHTA, CDR2 FQGTGA. The CDR3 length is 18 residues. The ends lost 5 bases at V and 0 bases at J; junction bases unmatched: 13. CDR3 nucleotide sequence: TGTGCCAGCAGCCCTACCCCGCGGACAGGGGTAGCTAACTATGGCTACACCTTC. Its protein is CASSPTPRTGVANYGYTF.

The rearrangement uses TRBV5-6 and TRBJ2-5, with D possibly TRBD1 on 5 matching bases. CDR3 length: 15 amino acids. CDR1 and CDR2 (germline): SGHDT, YYEEEE. V was trimmed by 2 bases and J by 4 bases, leaving 15 bases between them. The CDR3 sequence: CASSFPGAPPETQYF. The CDR3 DNA reads TGTGCCAGCAGCTTCCCTGGGGCCCCCCCAGAGACCCAGTACTTC.

The chain combines TRBV9 with TRBJ2-2; either TRBD1 or TRBD2 may fit D (5 bases each). The germline CDR1 and CDR2 sequences are SGDLS and YYNGEE. Between the trimmed V and J ends, which lost 4 bases and 2 bases, there was a span of 12 bases. The CDR3 contains 15 residues. The CDR3 region is CASSPQRGNTGELFF. The CDR3 DNA sequence: TGTGCCAGCAGCCCCCAGAGGGGTAACACCGGGGAGCTGTTTTTT. The entire variable domain, with the rest obtained from reference TRBV9 and TRBJ2-2, is as follows: DSGVTQTPKHLITATGQRVTLRCSPRSGDLSVYWYQQSLDQGLQFLIQYYNGEERAKGNILERFSAQQFPDLHSELNLSSLELGDSALYFCASSPQRGNTGELFFGEGSRLTVL.

Regarding this clone: The same CDR3 also results from other DNA sequences found in this sample. This rearrangement joins TRBV27 to TRBJ2-7, with TRBD1 identical over 8 bases. The CDR3 loop spans 15 amino acids. CDR1 and CDR2 (germline): MNHEY, SMNVEV (reference sequence). The V gene end was trimmed by 3 bases and the J gene end by 2 bases; junction bases not matched to a gene: 6. CDR3 nucleotide sequence: TGTGCCAGCAGTTTGCTGGGGACAGGAGCCTACGAGCAGTACTTC. Protein product: CASSLLGTGAYEQYF.